This T cell receptor beta chain was sequenced in a study of CD8+CD57+ T cells in acquired aplastic anemia. Study conclusions and caveats: Patients were compared with controls for CD8+ Simpson's diversity, and no significant difference emerged.

From germline, CDR1 is DFQATT and CDR2 SNEGSKA (reference sequence). The CDR3 has 12 amino acids. Losses at the gene ends were 6 bases for V and 8 bases for J; bases not matched to a gene: 7. Genomic DNA acted as the template from which TCR beta VDJ combination and CDR3 sequence profiling were carried out. TCRdb re-called the reads with MiXCR, one entry per CDR3 protein. The sample carries approximately 100,000 distinct CDR3 sequences, 55% to 70% recorded once. In patients chosen for sequencing, flow cytometry had shown CD8+CD57+ cell expansion. The blood sampling took place in patients who had so far received no therapy. This clonotype was observed a single time. Antigen specificity is unknown.

Sequenced material: sorted CD4+, CD8+, or CD8+CD57+ T cells (not recorded which) from PBMCs. The V gene is TRBV20-1, the J gene TRBJ2-1; 7 bases align to TRBD1. This TCR was sampled from a human donor with aplastic anemia. The CDR3 spells CSATDREHEQFF. The CDR3 DNA reads TGCAGTGCGACCGACAGGGAGCATGAGCAGTTCTTC.